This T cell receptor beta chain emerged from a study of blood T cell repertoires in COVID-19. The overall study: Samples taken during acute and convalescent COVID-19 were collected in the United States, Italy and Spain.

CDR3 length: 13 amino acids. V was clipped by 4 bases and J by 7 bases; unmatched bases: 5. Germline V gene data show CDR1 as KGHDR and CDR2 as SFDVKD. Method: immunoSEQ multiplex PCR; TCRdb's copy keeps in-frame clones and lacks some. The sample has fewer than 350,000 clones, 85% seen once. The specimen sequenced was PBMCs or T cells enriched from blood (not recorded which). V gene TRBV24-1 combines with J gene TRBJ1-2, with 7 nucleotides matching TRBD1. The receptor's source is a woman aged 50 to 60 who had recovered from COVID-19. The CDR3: CATSDQTGVGYTF. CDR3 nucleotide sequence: TGTGCCACCAGTGACCAAACAGGGGTTGGCTACACCTTC.